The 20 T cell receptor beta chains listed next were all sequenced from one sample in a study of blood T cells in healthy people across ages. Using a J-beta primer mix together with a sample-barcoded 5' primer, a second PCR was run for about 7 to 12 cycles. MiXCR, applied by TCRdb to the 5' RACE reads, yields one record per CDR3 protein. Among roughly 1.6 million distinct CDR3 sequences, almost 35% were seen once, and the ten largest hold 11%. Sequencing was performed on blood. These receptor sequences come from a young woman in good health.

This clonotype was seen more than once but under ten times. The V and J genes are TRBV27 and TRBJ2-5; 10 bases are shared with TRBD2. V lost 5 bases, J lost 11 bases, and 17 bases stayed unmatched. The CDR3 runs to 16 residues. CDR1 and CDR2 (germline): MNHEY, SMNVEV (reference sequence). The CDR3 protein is CASSLHPSGLAREQYF. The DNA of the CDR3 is TGTGCCAGCAGTCTTCACCCCTCGGGACTAGCGCGTGAGCAGTACTTC.

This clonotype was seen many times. This CDR3 is CSARRRRSYEQYF. CDR3 coding DNA: TGCAGTGCTAGGAGACGGCGCTCCTACGAGCAGTACTTC. V gene TRBV20-1 combines with J gene TRBJ2-7; D is unclear. Germline loops: CDR1 DFQATT, CDR2 SNEGSKA (reference sequence). Trimming removed 3 bases at V and 0 bases at J, with 9 bases between. CDR3 length: 13 residues.

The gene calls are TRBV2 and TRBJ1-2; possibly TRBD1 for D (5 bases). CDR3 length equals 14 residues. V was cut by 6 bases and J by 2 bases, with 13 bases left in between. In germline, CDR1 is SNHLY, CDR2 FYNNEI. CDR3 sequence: CASSAGRQNYGYTF. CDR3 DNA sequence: TGTGCCAGCAGCGCGGGACGGCAAAACTATGGCTACACCTTC.

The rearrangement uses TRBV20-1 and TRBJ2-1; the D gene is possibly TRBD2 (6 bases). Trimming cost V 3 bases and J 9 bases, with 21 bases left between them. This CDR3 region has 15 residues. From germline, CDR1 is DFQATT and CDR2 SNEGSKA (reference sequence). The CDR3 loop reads CSASLAELIRSEQFF. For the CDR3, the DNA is TGCAGTGCTAGTTTAGCGGAACTGATTCGGAGTGAGCAGTTCTTC.

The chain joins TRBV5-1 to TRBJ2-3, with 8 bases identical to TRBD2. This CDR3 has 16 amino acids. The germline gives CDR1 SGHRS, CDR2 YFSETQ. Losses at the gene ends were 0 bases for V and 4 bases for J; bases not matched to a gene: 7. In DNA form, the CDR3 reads TGCGCCAGCAGCTTGGAAGGGACTAGTTCTCCAGATACGCAGTATTTT. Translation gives CASSLEGTSSPDTQYF.

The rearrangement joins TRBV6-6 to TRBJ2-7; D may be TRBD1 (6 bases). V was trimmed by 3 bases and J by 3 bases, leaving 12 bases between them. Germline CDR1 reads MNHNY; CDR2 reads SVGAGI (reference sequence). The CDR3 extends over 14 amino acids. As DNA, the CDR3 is TGTGCCAGCAGTTATTCTATAGGGGGCTACGAGCAGTACTTC. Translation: CASSYSIGGYEQYF.

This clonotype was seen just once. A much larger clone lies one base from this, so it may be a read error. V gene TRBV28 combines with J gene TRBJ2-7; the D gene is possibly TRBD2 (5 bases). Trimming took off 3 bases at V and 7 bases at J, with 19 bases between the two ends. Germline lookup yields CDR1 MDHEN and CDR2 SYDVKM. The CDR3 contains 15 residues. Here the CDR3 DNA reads TGTGCCAGCAGTTTGAAGCGGCAGTCGGCGTTGGAGCAGTACTTC. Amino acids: CASSLKRQSALEQYF.

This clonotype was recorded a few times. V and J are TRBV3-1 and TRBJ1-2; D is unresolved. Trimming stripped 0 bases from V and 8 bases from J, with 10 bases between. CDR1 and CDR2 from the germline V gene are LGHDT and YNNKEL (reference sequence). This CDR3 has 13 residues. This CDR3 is CASSQEGRAGYTF. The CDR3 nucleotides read TGTGCCAGCAGCCAAGAAGGAAGGGCGGGCTACACCTTC.

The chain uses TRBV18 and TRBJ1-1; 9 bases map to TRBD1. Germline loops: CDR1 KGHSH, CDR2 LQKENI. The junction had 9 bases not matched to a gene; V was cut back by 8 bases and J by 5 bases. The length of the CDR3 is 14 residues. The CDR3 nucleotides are TGTGCCAGCAGCCCGAGGACAGGGGTTACTGAAGCTTTCTTT. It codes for CASSPRTGVTEAFF.

The CDR3 loop reads CASSFGQGGGNQPQHF. CDR3 bases: TGTGCCAGCAGCTTTGGACAGGGAGGGGGCAATCAGCCCCAGCATTTT. The rearrangement links TRBV7-9 to TRBJ1-5; 8 nucleotides line up with TRBD1. Germline V gives CDR1 SEHNR, CDR2 FQNEAQ (reference sequence). The J segment lost 2 bases and the V segment lost 3 bases, leaving 6 bases of the junction unmatched. The CDR3 is 16 residues long.

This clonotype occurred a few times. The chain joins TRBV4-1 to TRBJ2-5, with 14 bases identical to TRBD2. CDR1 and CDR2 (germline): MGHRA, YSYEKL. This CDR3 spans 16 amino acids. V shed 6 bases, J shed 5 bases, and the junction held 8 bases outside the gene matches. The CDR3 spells CASSPRTSGGLETQYF. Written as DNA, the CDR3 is TGCGCCAGCAGTCCTCGGACTAGCGGGGGGTTGGAGACCCAGTACTTC.

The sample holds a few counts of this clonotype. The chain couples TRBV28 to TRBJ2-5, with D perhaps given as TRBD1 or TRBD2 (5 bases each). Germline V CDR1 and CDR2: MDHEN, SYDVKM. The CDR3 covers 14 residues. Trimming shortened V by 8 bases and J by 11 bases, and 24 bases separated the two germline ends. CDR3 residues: CASLGGGRKHEQYF. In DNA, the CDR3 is TGTGCCAGCCTTGGGGGTGGGCGAAAGCATGAGCAGTACTTC.

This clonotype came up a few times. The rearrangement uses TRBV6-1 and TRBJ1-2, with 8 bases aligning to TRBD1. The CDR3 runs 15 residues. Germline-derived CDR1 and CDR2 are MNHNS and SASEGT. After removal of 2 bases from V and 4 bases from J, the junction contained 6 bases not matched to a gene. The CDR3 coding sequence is TGTGCCAGCAGTGAACAGGGGGCGCGAGGCTATGGCTACACCTTC. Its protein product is CASSEQGARGYGYTF.

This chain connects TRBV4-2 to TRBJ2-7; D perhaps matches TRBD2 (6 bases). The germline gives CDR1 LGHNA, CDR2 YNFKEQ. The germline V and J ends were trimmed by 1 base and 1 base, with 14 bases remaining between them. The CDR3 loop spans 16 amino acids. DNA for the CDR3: TGTGCCAGCAGCCAAGTCGCCGGGACTTTATCCTACGAGCAGTACTTC. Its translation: CASSQVAGTLSYEQYF.

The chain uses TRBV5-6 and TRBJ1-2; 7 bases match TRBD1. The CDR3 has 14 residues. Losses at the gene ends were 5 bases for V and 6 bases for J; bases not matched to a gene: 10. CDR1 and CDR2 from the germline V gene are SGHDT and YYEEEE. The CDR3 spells CASSRRRQGDGYTF. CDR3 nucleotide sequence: TGTGCCAGCAGTCGGAGACGGCAGGGGGATGGCTACACCTTC.

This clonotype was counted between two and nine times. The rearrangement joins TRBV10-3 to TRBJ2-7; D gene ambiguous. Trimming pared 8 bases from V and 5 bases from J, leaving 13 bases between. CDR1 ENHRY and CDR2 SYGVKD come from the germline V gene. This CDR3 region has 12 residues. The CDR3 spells CAIGRNGHEQYF. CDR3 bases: TGTGCCATCGGCAGGAACGGCCACGAGCAGTACTTC.

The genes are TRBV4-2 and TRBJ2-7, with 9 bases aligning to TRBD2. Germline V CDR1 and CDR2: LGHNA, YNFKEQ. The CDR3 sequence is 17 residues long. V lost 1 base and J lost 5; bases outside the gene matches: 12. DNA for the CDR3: TGTGCCAGCAGCCAAGTAGGAGCTAGCGGGAATCTAAACGAGCAGTACTTC. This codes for CASSQVGASGNLNEQYF.

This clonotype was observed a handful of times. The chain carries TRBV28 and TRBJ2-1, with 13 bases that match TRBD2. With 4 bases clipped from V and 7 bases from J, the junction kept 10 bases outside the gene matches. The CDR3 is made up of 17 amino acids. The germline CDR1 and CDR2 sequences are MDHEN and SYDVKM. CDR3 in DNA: TGTGCCAGCAGTTCCGCGGGACTAGCGGGGCGAAGGAATGAGCAGTTCTTC. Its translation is CASSSAGLAGRRNEQFF. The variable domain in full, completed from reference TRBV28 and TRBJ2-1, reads DVKVTQSSRYLVKRTGEKVFLECVQDMDHENMFWYRQDPGLGLRLIYFSYDVKMKEKGDIPEGYSVSREKKERFSLILESASTNQTSMYLCASSSAGLAGRRNEQFFGPGTRLTVL.

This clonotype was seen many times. Here the CDR3 reads CASSLGRSYEQYF. CDR3 in DNA: TGTGCCAGCAGTTTGGGTCGGAGCTACGAGCAGTACTTC. J is TRBJ2-7 and V is TRBV27; D remains unclear. Trimming removed 3 bases from V and 3 bases from J, with 9 bases in between. The germline gives CDR1 MNHEY, CDR2 SMNVEV (reference sequence). The CDR3 loop spans 13 amino acids.

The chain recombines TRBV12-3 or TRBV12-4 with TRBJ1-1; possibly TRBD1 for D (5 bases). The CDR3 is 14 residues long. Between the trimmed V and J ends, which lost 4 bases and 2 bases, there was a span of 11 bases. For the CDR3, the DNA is TGTGCCAGCAGTTCAGGTGGGGGTAACACTGAAGCTTTCTTT. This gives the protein CASSSGGGNTEAFF.